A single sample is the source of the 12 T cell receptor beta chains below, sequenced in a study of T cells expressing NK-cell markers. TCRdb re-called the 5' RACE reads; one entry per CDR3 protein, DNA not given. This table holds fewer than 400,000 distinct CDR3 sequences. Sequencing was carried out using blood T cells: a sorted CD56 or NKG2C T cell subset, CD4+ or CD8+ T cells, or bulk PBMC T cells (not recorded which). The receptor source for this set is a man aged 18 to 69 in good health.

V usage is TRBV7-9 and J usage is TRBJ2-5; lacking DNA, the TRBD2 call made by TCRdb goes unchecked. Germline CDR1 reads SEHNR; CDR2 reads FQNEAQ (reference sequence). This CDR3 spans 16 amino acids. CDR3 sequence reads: CASSPGSGDLQETQYF.

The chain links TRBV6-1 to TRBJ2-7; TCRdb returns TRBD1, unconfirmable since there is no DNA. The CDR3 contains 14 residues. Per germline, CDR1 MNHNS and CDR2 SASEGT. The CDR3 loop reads CASSTQGGSNEQYF.

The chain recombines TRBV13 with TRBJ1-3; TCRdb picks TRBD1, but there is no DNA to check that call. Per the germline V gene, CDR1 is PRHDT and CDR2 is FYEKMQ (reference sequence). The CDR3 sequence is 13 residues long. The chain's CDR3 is CASSLTGRNTIYF. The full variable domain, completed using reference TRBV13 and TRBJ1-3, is AAGVIQSPRHLIKEKRETATLKCYPIPRHDTVYWYQQGPGQDPQFLISFYEKMQSDKGSIPDRFSAQQFSDYHSELNMSSLELGDSALYFCASSLTGRNTIYFGEGSWLTVV.

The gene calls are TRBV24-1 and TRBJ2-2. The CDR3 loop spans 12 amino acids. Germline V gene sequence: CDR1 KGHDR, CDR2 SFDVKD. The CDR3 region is CAVSENTGELFF.

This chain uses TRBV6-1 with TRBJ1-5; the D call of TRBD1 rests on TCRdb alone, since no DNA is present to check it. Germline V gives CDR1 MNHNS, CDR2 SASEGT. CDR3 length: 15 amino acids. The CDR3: CASSERGQGRQPQHF.

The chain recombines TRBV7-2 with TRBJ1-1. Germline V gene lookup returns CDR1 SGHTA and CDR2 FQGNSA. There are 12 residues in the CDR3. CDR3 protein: CASSLDAFITFF.

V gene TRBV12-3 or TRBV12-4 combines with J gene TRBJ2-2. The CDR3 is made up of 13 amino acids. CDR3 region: CASSLRNTGELFF.

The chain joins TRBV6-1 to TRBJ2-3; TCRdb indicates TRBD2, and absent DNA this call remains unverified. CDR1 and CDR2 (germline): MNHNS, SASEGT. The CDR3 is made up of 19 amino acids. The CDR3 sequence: CASSVIRGTSGTRTDTQYF.

The CDR3 reads CASSQGQRSQGYGYTF. This chain joins TRBV4-1 and TRBJ1-2; TCRdb's D call of TRBD1 is untestable without DNA. The length of the CDR3 is 16 residues. Germline V gives CDR1 MGHRA, CDR2 YSYEKL.

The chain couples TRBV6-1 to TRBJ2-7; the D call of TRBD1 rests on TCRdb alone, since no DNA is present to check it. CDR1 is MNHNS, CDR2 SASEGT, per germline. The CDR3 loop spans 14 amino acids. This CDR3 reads CASSDRGFPYEQYF.

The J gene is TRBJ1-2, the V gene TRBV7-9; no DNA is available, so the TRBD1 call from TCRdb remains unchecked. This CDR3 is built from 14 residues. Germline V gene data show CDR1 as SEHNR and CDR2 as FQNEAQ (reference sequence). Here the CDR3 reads CASSFRTGNYGYTF. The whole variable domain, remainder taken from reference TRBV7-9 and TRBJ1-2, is DTGVSQNPRHKITKRGQNVTFRCDPISEHNRLYWYRQTLGQGPEFLTYFQNEAQLEKSRLLSDRFSAERPKGSFSTLEIQRTEQGDSAMYLCASSFRTGNYGYTFGSGTRLTVV.

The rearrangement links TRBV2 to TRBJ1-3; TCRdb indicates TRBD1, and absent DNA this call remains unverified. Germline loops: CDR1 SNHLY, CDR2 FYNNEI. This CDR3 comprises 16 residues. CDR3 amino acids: CASSEETPGIGNTIYF.